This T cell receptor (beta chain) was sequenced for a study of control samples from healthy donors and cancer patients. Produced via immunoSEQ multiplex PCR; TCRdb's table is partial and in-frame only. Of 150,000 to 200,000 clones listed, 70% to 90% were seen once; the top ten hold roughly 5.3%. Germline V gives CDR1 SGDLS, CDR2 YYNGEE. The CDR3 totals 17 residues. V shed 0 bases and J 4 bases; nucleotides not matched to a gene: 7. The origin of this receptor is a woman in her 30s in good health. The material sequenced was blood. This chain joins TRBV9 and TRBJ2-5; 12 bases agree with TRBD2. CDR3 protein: CASSVGASGGAAETQYF. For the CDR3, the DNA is TGTGCCAGCAGCGTAGGGGCTAGCGGGGGGGCGGCAGAGACCCAGTACTTC.